This T cell receptor beta chain was observed in a study of shared clonotypes between healthy human individuals. Notes on this clone: Other DNA sequences in the same sample also yield this CDR3.

Profiled with immunoSEQ multiplex PCR; TCRdb holds only in-frame clones, not every one. The table includes about 2.5 million clones, just under 95% detected once. The V segment lost 0 bases and the J segment 3 bases; nucleotides outside the gene matches: 1. Germline V gene lookup returns CDR1 KGHSH and CDR2 LQKENI. The CDR3 has 14 amino acids. The sequence came from a man aged 18 to 30 in good health. Some clones in this sample may be carry-over from other donors' samples. This chain uses TRBV18 with TRBJ1-2, with 7 bases that match TRBD1. Sequenced material: naive CD4+ T cells from PBMCs. Documented subset: CD45RA+ positively selected. The CDR3 DNA follows: TGTGCCAGCTCACCACCGCAGGGGGACTATGGCTACACCTTC. Translation: CASSPPQGDYGYTF.